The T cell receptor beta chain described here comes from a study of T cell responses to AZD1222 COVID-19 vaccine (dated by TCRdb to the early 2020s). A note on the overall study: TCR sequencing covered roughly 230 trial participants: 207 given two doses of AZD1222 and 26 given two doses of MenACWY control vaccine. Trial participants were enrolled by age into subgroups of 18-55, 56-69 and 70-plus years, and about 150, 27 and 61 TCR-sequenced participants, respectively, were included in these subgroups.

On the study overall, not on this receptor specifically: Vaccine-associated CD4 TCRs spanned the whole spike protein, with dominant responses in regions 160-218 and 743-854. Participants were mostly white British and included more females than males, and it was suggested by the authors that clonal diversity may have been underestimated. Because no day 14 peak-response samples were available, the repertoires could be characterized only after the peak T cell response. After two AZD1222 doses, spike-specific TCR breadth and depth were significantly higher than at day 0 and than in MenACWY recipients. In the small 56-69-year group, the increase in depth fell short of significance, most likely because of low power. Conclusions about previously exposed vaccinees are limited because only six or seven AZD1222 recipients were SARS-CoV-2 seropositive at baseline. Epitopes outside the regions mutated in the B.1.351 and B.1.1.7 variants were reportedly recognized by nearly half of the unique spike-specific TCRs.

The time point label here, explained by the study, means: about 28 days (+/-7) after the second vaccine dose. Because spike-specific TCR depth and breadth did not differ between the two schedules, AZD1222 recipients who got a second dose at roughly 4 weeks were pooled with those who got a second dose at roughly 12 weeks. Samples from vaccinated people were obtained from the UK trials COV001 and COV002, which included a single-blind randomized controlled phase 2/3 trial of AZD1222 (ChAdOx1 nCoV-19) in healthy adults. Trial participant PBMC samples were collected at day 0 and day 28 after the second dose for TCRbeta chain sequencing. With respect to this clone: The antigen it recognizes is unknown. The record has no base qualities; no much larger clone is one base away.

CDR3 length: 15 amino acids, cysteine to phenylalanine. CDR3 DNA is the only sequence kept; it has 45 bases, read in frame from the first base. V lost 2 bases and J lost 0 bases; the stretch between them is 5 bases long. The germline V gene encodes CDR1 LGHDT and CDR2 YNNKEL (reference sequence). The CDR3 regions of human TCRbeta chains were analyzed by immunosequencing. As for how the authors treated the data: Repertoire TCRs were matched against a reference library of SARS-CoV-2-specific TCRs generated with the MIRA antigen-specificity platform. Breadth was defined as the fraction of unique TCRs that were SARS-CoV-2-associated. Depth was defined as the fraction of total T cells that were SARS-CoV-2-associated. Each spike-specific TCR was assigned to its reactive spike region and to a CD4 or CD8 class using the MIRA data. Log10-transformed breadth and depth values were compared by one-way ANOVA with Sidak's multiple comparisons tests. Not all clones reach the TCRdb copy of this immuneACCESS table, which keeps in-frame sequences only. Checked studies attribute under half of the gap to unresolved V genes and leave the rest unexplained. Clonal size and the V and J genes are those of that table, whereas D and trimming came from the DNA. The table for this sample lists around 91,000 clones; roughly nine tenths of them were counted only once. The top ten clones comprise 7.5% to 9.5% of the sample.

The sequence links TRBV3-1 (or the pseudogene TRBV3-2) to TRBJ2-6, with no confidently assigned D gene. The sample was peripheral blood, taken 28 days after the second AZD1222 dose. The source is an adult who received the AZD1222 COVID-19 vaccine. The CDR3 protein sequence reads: CASSQMPSGANVLTF. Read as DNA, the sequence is TGTGCCAGCAGCCAAATGCCCTCTGGGGCCAACGTCCTGACTTTC.